This paragraph covers one T cell receptor (beta chain) sequence. This sample was included in a study of blood T cell repertoires in COVID-19. Study summary: Samples representing acute and convalescent COVID-19 were sourced from the United States, Italy and Spain. PBMCs, B-cell-depleted T cells, or T cells provided the cDNA or gDNA that made up the material.

Germline V gene data show CDR1 as LNHDA and CDR2 as SQIVND (reference sequence). This CDR3 is 17 amino acids long. The trim removed 5 bases at V and 2 bases at J, leaving 11 bases unmatched. Methods used by the authors: Estimation of nucleated cell counts relied on the amplification of reference gene primers. Clones were read by immunoSEQ multiplex PCR, and TCRdb kept only the in-frame ones, dropping some. That table gives V, J and clone size, and the DNA gave D and trimming. The repertoire holds some 200,000 clones, with 70% to 90% as singletons. Sequencing was done on a sample of peripheral blood. The receptor was isolated from an elderly man with acute or convalescent COVID-19. The chain joins TRBV19 to TRBJ1-1; 10 positions match TRBD1. The CDR3 reads CASSPTGTGVRNTEAFF. The CDR3 coding sequence is TGTGCCAGTAGTCCTACCGGGACAGGGGTAAGAAACACTGAAGCTTTCTTT. The whole variable domain, remainder taken from reference TRBV19 and TRBJ1-1, is DGGITQSPKYLFRKEGQNVTLSCEQNLNHDAMYWYRQDPGQGLRLIYYSQIVNDFQKGDIAEGYSVSREKKESFPLTVTSAQKNPTAFYLCASSPTGTGVRNTEAFFGQGTRLTVV.